The clone carrying this T cell receptor beta chain was seen once. The sample belongs to a study of blood T cell repertoires in COVID-19. Study information: Acute and convalescent COVID-19 specimens originated in the United States, Italy and Spain. T cells, B-cell-depleted T cells, or PBMCs provided the cDNA or gDNA that served as material.

CDR3 length: 14 amino acids. Trimming removed 0 bases at V and 1 base at J, with 5 bases between. Germline loops: CDR1 MNHNY, CDR2 SVGAGI (reference sequence). Authors' processing steps: Amplified reference gene primers provided the basis for estimating nucleated cell counts. Produced via immunoSEQ multiplex PCR; TCRdb's table is partial and in-frame only. V and J calls and clone size are those listed in that table; D and trimming were worked out from the DNA. This sample has under 150,000 clones, with roughly 90% found just once. Sequencing was performed on peripheral blood. This sequence originates from a man in his fifties or sixties with active COVID-19. This chain uses TRBV6-6 with TRBJ2-3; D unresolved. CDR3 DNA sequence: TGTGCCAGCAGTTACTCCTCGGGCACAGATACGCAGTATTTT. Residues: CASSYSSGTDTQYF.